The following is a TCR beta chain sequence with its context. Its antigen target is currently unknown. Nothing much larger sits one base from this clone, and base qualities are not available. Using the deep immunoSEQ assay, TCR CDR3 regions were amplified from genomic DNA by multiplex PCR. Extracted genomic DNA from each cell subset was spread evenly across all wells of several immunoSEQ 96-well plates, with each plate serving as a replicate. For sorted subsets, approximately 190 ng genomic DNA, equal to tens of thousands of T cell genomes, was loaded into each replicate PCR. Purified libraries were quantified with a Qubit 3.0 fluorometer, sized on a Bioanalyzer 2100, and re-quantified with the KAPA Library Quantification kit. Every immunoSEQ 96-well plate was sequenced on a separate single-read 150-cycle Illumina NextSeq 550 flow cell. The authors' pipeline ran thus. The immunoSEQ output contained only junctional sequences without quality scores, so filtering could not match that applied to full-length reads. Sequences were annotated with PyIR, a Python wrapper for IgBLAST v1.9, using IMGT germline references to assign V/J genes and CDR3. Reads with weak V/J assignments (E-value above 1e-6), missing CDR3, stop codons, out-of-frame junctions, or ambiguous translated residues were removed. V3J clonotypes were defined by identical inferred V gene, J gene, and CDR3 amino acid sequence. Percentage overlap between repertoires was computed as shared unique clonotypes divided by the size of the smaller repertoire. RTK rarefaction, the Chao1 estimator, and Recon v2.1 estimates of unobserved clonotypes were used to assess repertoire richness. Generation probabilities for all TCRbeta clonotypes obtained by the gDNA method from a handful of donors were computed using OLGA. TCRdb limited this immuneACCESS table to in-frame rearrangements with V and J called. A share of clones is missing; checked studies link under half to unresolved V genes, and the rest is unexplained. The V and J calls and the clone size are those of that table, but D and trimming were determined from the DNA. The sample table contains millions of clones; only one count was recorded for about 94% of them. The ten largest make up around 1.1% of the sample.

The data derive from a study of shared clonotypes between healthy human individuals (TCRdb year 2020). With regard to the full study: The cohort comprised a couple of women and a few men aged 18 to 49 years. Per donor, three plates each were used for CD4 naive and CD4 memory, two for CD8 naive, and one for CD8 memory. Blood TCR repertoires of a handful of healthy adults were deeply sequenced to estimate repertoire size and the extent of clonotype sharing between individuals. To increase sequencing depth and limit assay-specific biases, TCR repertoire library preparation and sequencing were carried out by different laboratories using diverse techniques. Per donor, leukapheresis produced somewhere between about 0.85 and 8.9 billion PBMCs.

On the study overall, not on this receptor specifically: Compared with non-shared clonotypes, the clonotypes found in all four sorted-subset donors had higher generation probabilities. The genetic and exposure-history diversity represented was limited by the small number of donors. Pairwise subsampling indicated that sequencing depth was expected to affect the degree of clonotype sharing among donors. Even with the large sequencing depth, rarefaction of the sorted-subset datasets indicated that sequencing was incomplete. Sampling was restricted to blood, and TCR repertoires in tissue are likely to differ from TCR repertoires in blood. Across four donors, around 5% of naive CD4, around 3.5% of naive CD8, 2.3% of memory CD4, and under 0.45% of memory CD8 clonotypes were shared. Larger estimated clonotype richness was generally found for naive subsets than for memory subsets.

According to the germline V gene, CDR1 reads MGHRA and CDR2 reads YSYEKL. V trim: 5 bases; J trim: 1 base; unmatched bases: 7. The CDR3 covers 18 residues, taking in both the cysteine and the phenylalanine. Only the CDR3 DNA is retained, 54 bases long and in frame from the first base. CD8 naive samples were CD45RO-negative cells positively selected for CCR7, giving a CD45RA+CCR7+ population that excluded TemRA cells. Donors were healthy HIV-negative adults with no recently reported acute infections or vaccinations. All donors were Caucasian adults living in Nashville, Tennessee, USA. Blood was obtained by leukapheresis, after which PBMCs were separated by Ficoll-Histopaque density gradient centrifugation and cryopreserved in liquid nitrogen vapor phase. Purity and quantity of every magnetically sorted T cell population were checked by analytical flow cytometry. From each sorted fraction, genomic DNA was isolated and quantified by UV absorbance on a Nanodrop 2000c.

This chain joins TRBV4-1 to TRBJ2-1; TRBD2 agrees with 14 junctional bases. The sequence was collected from a man between 18 and 35 years old in good health. The sample comprised naive CD8+ T cells sorted from blood. Sample cell subset or site, as interpreted from the label and publication: CD45RA+CCR7+. The base sequence is TGCGCCAGCAGCACACTAGGACTAGCGGGAGGTTCCTACAATGAGCAGTTCTTC. Translated, it reads CASSTLGLAGGSYNEQFF.